These T cell receptor beta chains were read from a single sample in a study of CD4 T cells in relation to SARS-CoV-2 and coronaviruses. What these receptors recognize is not known. Measured with immunoSEQ multiplex PCR; TCRdb has only the in-frame clones, and not every one. This table has around 29,000 clones, around three quarters appearing once. Sample: CD4+ T cells from PBMCs, cultured in vitro. The receptor set was obtained from a human donor in good health. CDR3s include the opening cysteine and the closing phenylalanine or tryptophan. The D gene is left open where the match is weak. Clone sizes are given selectively: once, few, many, or a class where the clone is expanded.

TRBV18,TRBJ1-2,-,once,CASSPDANGRYTF,TGTGCCAGCTCACCTGACGCGAATGGGCGCTACACCTTC
TRBV29-1,TRBJ1-1,-,-,CSARLRVSNTEAFF,TGCAGCGCCAGACTGAGGGTTTCGAACACTGAAGCTTTCTTT
TRBV9,TRBJ2-7,-,few,CASSVGQVSSYEQYF,TGTGCCAGCAGCGTAGGACAGGTGAGCTCCTACGAGCAGTACTTC
TRBV2,TRBJ2-7,-,-,CASKGRQGGVEQYF,TGTGCCAGCAAAGGGCGTCAGGGAGGAGTCGAGCAGTACTTC
TRBV6-6,TRBJ1-5,-,few,CASSPLGPGGNQPQHF,TGTGCCAGCAGTCCCCTGGGCCCGGGCGGCAATCAGCCCCAGCATTTT
TRBV4-1,TRBJ1-3,-,few,CASSQDLRARGNTIYF,TGCGCCAGCAGCCAAGATTTGAGGGCGCGGGGAAACACCATATATTTT
TRBV7-2,TRBJ2-1,-,-,CASSPPPSSYNEQFF,TGTGCCAGCAGCCCACCCCCGAGCTCCTACAATGAGCAGTTCTTC
TRBV7-6,TRBJ2-1,TRBD2,-,CASSPMVAGGLNEQFF,TGTGCCAGCAGCCCCATGGTAGCGGGGGGCCTAAATGAGCAGTTCTTC
TRBV6-7,TRBJ2-5,TRBD2,-,CASTPKGLAGDSETQYF,TGTGCCAGCACCCCGAAAGGACTAGCGGGAGATTCAGAGACCCAGTACTTC
TRBV7-9,TRBJ1-1,-,-,CACTRGLTEAFF,TGTGCCTGCACACGGGGGCTAACTGAAGCTTTCTTT
TRBV27,TRBJ2-7,-,-,CASSSPAGPRYEQYF,TGTGCCAGCAGTTCCCCTGCGGGGCCCAGGTACGAGCAGTACTTC
TRBV7-3,TRBJ2-1,-,-,CASSSGLYNEQFF,TGTGCCAGCAGCTCCGGACTGTACAATGAGCAGTTCTTC
TRBV9,TRBJ2-6,TRBD1,-,CASSTGGSGANVLTF,TGTGCCAGCAGCACAGGGGGCTCTGGGGCCAACGTCCTGACTTTC
TRBV11-2,TRBJ2-7,-,-,CASSQSGYEQYF,TGTGCCAGCAGCCAAAGTGGGTACGAGCAGTACTTC
TRBV5-4,TRBJ1-1,TRBD1,-,CASSLDRGTEAFF,TGTGCCAGCAGCTTGGACAGGGGCACTGAAGCTTTCTTT
TRBV18,TRBJ2-5,TRBD1,once,CASSPNFPDRGRETQYF,TGTGCCAGCTCACCAAATTTTCCGGACAGGGGGCGGGAGACCCAGTACTTC
TRBV29-1,TRBJ1-1,TRBD1,-,CSASDRGDTEAFF,TGCAGCGCATCCGACAGGGGTGACACTGAAGCTTTCTTT